There are a few counts of the clone carrying this T cell receptor (beta chain). The antigen remains undetermined. As for treatment: approximately nine-day PBMC culture with coronavirus spike peptide pools or control peptides (ViraFEST assay). Sequenced with the Oncomine TCR Beta short-read assay was DNA taken from cultured CD4+ T cells. TCRdb re-analysed the PCR reads in MiXCR, keeping a single row per CDR3 protein. The sample has about 13,000 distinct CDR3 sequences; about 40% are singletons. The V gene lost 5 bases and the J gene lost 0 bases, with 5 bases spanning the gap. The CDR3 covers 12 residues. Germline CDR1 and CDR2: SGHTA and FQGNSA. The data originate from a study of vaccination and CD4 T cells after COVID-19. In the study overall: Nasal swab PCR detected SARS-CoV-2 in convalescent patients, who comprised under ten mild cases and one severe case. Collection of post-COVID samples occurred a median roughly 110 days after diagnosis, spanning a range of 35 to 161. General study results and limits: Within convalescent individuals, 304 out of 307 vaccine-specific clones proved to be spike mono-reactive. Convalescent patients saw a median approximately 90% of their reactive clones show up only after vaccination.

The sequencing here drew on CD4+ T cells from blood, cultured in vitro, taken after SARS-CoV-2 vaccination. The chain employs TRBV7-2 and TRBJ2-7; D not certain. The receptor was isolated from a human donor who had recovered from COVID-19. CDR3 loop: CASSRSSYEQYF. In DNA, the CDR3 is TGTGCCAGCAGCCGAAGCTCCTACGAGCAGTACTTC.